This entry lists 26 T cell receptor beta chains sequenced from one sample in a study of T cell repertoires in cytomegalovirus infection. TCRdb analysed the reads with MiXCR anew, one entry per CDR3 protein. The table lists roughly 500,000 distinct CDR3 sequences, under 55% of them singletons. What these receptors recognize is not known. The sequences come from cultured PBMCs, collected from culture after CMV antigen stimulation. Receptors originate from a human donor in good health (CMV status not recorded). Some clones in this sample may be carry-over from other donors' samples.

CDR3 nucleotide sequence: TGTGCCAGCAGTTATATGGCGGGAGGGAACACCGGGGAGCTGTTTTTT. Encoded protein: CASSYMAGGNTGELFF. The chain employs TRBV6-2 or TRBV6-3 and TRBJ2-2; the match to TRBD2 covers 8 bases. V lost 3 bases and J lost 1; bases outside the gene matches: 4. The CDR3 runs 16 residues. Germline V lookup: CDR1 MNHEY, CDR2 SVGEGT.

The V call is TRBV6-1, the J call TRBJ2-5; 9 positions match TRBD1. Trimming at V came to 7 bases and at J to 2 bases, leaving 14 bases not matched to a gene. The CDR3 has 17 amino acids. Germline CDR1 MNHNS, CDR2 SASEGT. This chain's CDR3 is CASTIWRTGGGQETQYF. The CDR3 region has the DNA TGTGCCAGCACCATTTGGAGAACAGGGGGCGGGCAAGAGACCCAGTACTTC.

The CDR3 nucleotides are TGTGCCAGCAGCTTAGTCCGCAGGGACCCAGGAAACACCATATATTTT. Amino acids: CASSLVRRDPGNTIYF. The chain links TRBV11-2 to TRBJ1-3, with a weak D call TRBD1 (5 bases). Germline V gene data show CDR1 as SGHAT and CDR2 as FQNNGV. This CDR3 region has 16 residues. Trimming cost V 1 base and J 4 bases, with 14 bases left between them. Supplemented by reference TRBV11-2 and TRBJ1-3, the full variable domain reads EAGVAQSPRYKIIEKRQSVAFWCNPISGHATLYWYQQILGQGPKLLIQFQNNGVVDDSQLPKDRFSAERLKGVDSTLKIQPAKLEDSAVYLCASSLVRRDPGNTIYFGEGSWLTVV.

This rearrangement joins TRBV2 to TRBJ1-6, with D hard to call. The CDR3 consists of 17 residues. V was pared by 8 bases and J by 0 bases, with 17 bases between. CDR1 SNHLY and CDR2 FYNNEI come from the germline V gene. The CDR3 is CASGEGRRTSYNSPLHF. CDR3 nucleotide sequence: TGTGCCAGCGGGGAGGGCAGGCGCACCTCCTATAATTCACCCCTCCACTTT. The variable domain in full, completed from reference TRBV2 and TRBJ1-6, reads EPEVTQTPSHQVTQMGQEVILRCVPISNHLYFYWYRQILGQKVEFLVSFYNNEISEKSEIFDDQFSVERPDGSNFTLKIRSTKLEDSAMYFCASGEGRRTSYNSPLHFGNGTRLTVT.

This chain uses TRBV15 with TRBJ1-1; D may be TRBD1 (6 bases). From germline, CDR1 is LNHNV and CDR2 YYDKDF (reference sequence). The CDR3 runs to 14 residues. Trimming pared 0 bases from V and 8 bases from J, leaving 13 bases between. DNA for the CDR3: TGTGCCACCAGCAGAGACACAGGGATGGTGGAAGCTTTCTTT. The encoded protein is CATSRDTGMVEAFF.

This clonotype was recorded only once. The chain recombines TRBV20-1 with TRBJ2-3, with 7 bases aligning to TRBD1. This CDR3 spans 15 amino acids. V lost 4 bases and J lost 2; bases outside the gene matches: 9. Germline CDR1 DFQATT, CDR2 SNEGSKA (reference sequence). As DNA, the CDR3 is TGCAGTGCTACCTCCCAAGACAGGGCCACAGATACGCAGTATTTT. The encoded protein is CSATSQDRATDTQYF.

CDR3 nucleotides: TGTGCCAGCAGCTACCTGGAAGAGCCTGAAGCTTTCTTT. Protein sequence: CASSYLEEPEAFF. This chain connects TRBV5-4 to TRBJ1-1; D not certain. The V and J ends lost 3 bases and 6 bases respectively, with 12 bases between them. CDR1 is SGHNT, CDR2 YYREEE, per germline (reference sequence). CDR3 size: 13 residues. The whole variable domain, remainder taken from reference TRBV5-4 and TRBJ1-1, is ETGVTQSPTHLIKTRGQQVTLRCSSQSGHNTVSWYQQALGQGPQFIFQYYREEENGRGNFPPRFSGLQFPNYSSELNVNALELDDSALYLCASSYLEEPEAFFGQGTRLTVV.

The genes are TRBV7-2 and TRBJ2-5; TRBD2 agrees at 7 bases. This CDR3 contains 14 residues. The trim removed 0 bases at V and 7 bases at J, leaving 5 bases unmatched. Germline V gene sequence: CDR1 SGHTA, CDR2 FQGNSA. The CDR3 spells CASSLAWGEGTQYF. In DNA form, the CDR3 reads TGTGCCAGCAGCTTAGCTTGGGGGGAGGGGACCCAGTACTTC.

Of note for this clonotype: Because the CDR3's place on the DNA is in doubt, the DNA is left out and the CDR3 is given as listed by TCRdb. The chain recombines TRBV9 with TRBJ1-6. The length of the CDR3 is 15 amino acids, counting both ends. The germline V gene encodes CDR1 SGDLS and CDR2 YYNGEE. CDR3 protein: CASSPFGNGDSPLHF.

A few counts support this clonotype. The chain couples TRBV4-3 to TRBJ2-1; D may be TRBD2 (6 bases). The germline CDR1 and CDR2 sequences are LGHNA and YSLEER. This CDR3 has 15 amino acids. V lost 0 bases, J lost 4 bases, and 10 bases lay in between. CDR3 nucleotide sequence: TGCGCCAGCAGCCAAGAGGGAGGTACTTACAATGAGCAGTTCTTC. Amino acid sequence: CASSQEGGTYNEQFF.

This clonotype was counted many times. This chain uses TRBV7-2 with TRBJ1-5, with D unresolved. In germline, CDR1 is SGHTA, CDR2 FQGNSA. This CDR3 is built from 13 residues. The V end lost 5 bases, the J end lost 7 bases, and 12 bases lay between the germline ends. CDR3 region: CASSQTFVQPQHF. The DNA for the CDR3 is TGTGCCAGCAGCCAGACCTTTGTCCAGCCCCAGCATTTT.

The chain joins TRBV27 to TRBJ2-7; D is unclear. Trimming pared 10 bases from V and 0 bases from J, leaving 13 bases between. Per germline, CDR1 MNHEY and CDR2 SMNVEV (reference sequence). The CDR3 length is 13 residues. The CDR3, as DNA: TGTGCCACGGGCGACTTCCTCTCCTACGAGCAGTACTTC. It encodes CATGDFLSYEQYF.

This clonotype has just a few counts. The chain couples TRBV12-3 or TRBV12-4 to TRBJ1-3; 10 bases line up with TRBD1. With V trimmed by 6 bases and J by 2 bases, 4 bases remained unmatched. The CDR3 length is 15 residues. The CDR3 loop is CASRGTGVTGNTIYF. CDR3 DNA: TGTGCCAGCAGGGGGACAGGGGTGACTGGAAACACCATATATTTT.

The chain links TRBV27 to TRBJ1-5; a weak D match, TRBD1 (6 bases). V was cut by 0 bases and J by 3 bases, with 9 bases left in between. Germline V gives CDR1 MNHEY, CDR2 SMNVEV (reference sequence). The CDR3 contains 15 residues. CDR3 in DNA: TGTGCCAGCAGTTTATCCGGACAGCCCAATCAGCCCCAGCATTTT. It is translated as CASSLSGQPNQPQHF.

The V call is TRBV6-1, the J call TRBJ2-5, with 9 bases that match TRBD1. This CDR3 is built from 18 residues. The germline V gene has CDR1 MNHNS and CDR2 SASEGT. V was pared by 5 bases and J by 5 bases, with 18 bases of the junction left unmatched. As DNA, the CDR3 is TGTGCCAGCAGTTCATACCCCAAACACAGGGGGCTGGAGGAGACCCAGTACTTC. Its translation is CASSSYPKHRGLEETQYF.

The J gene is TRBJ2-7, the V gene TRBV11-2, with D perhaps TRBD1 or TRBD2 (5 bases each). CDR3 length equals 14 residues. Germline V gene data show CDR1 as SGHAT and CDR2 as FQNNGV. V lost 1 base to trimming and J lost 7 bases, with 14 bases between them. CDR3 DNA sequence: TGTGCCAGCAGCTTAGGAGGGGATCTAGAAGAGCAGTACTTC. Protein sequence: CASSLGGDLEEQYF.

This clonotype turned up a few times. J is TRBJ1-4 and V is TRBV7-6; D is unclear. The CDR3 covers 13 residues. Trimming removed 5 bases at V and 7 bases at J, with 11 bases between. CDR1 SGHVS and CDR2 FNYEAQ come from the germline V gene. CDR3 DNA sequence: TGTGCCAGCAGCCGCGGGGAGGGTGAAAAACTGTTTTTT. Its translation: CASSRGEGEKLFF.

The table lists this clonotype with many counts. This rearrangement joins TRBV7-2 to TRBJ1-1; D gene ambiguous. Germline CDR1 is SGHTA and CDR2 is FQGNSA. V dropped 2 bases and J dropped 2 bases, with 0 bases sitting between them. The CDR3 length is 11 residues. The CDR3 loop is CASSLNTEAFF. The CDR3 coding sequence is TGTGCCAGCAGCTTAAACACTGAAGCTTTCTTT.

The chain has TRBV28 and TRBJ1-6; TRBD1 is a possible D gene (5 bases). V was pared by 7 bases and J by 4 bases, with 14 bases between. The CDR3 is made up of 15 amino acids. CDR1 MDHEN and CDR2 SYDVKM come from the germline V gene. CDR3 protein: CASTEAGQYNSPLHF. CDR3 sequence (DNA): TGTGCCAGCACCGAGGCGGGGCAATATAATTCACCCCTCCACTTT.

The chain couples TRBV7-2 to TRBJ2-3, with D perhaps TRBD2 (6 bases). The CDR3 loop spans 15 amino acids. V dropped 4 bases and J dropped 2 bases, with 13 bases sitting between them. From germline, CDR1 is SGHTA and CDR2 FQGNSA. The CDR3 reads CASSYRDSDTDTQYF. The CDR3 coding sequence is TGTGCCAGCAGCTACCGGGACTCCGACACAGATACGCAGTATTTT.

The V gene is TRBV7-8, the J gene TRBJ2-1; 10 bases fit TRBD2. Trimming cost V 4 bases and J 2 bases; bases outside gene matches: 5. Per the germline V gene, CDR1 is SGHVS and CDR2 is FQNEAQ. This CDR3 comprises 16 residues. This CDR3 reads CASSYSGLAAYNEQFF. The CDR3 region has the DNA TGTGCCAGCAGCTACAGCGGACTAGCGGCCTACAATGAGCAGTTCTTC.

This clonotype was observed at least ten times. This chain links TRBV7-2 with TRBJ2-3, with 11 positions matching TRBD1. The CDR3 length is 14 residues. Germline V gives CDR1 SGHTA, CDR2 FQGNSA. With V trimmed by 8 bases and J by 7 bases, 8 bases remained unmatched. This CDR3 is CASSGTGGMYTQYF. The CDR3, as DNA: TGTGCCAGCTCCGGGACAGGGGGAATGTATACGCAGTATTTT.

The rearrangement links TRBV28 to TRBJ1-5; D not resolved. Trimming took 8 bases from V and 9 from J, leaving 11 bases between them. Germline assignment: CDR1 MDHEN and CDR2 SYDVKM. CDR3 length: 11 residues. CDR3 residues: CASSANWPQHF. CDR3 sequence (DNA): TGTGCCAGCTCGGCCAATTGGCCCCAGCATTTT.

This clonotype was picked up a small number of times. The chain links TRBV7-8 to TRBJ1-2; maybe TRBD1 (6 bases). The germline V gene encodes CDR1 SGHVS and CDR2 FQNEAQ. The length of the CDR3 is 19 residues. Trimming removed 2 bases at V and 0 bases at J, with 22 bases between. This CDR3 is CASSLSVAGGGEANYGYTF. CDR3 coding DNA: TGTGCCAGCAGCTTAAGTGTAGCGGGGGGCGGGGAAGCTAACTATGGCTACACCTTC.

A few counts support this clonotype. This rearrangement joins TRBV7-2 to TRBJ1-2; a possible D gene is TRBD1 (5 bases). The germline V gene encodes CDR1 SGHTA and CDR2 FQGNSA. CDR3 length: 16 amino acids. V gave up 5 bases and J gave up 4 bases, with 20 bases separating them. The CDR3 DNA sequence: TGTGCCAGCAGCCCCGTTGGGGGGATTCGAGGCTATGGCTACACCTTC. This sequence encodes CASSPVGGIRGYGYTF.

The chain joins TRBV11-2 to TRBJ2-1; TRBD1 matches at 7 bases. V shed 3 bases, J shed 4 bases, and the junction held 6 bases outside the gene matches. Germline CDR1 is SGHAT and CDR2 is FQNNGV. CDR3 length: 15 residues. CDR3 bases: TGTGCCAGCAGCTTGGTCCAGGGGGAATACAATGAGCAGTTCTTC. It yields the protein CASSLVQGEYNEQFF.